This is a list of T cell receptor beta chains from one sample in a study of cytomegalovirus exposure and HLA in healthy donors. Using immunoSEQ multiplex PCR, the repertoire was profiled, and TCRdb retains in-frame clones only, with some absent. The data show 250,000 to 350,000 clones, 80% seen once. Sequencing used PBMCs. Source of these receptors: a girl aged 2 to 10 in good health and CMV-seronegative. The CDR3 runs from the conserved cysteine through the conserved F or W. A D gene is named only where the DNA matches it firmly. The listing skips clone size in some rows; elsewhere it reads once, few, many or a size class.

j_call: TRBJ2-1; d_call: TRBD2; v_call: TRBV12-5; clone_size: NA; cdr3_aa: CASGHYSGRRDNEQFF; cdr3_nt: TGTGCTAGTGGTCATTACAGCGGGAGGAGAGACAATGAGCAGTTCTTC
j_call: TRBJ1-5; d_call: TRBD1; v_call: TRBV7-9; clone_size: few; cdr3_aa: CASSLGGQGADIPNQPQHF; cdr3_nt: TGTGCCAGCAGCTTAGGAGGACAGGGGGCTGATATCCCCAATCAGCCCCAGCATTTT
j_call: TRBJ1-2; d_call: NA; v_call: TRBV14; clone_size: NA; cdr3_aa: CASSPGLHGYTF; cdr3_nt: TGTGCCAGCAGCCCGGGACTTCACGGCTACACCTTC
j_call: TRBJ1-5; d_call: TRBD1; v_call: TRBV7-8; clone_size: NA; cdr3_aa: CASSFDRGGNQPQHF; cdr3_nt: TGTGCCAGCAGTTTCGACAGGGGCGGCAATCAGCCCCAGCATTTT
j_call: TRBJ2-2; d_call: NA; v_call: TRBV21-1; clone_size: NA; cdr3_aa: CASSRSAGYTGELFF; cdr3_nt: TGTGCCAGCAGCAGATCGGCAGGGTACACCGGGGAGCTGTTTTTT
j_call: TRBJ2-7; d_call: NA; v_call: TRBV7-9; clone_size: NA; cdr3_aa: CSSSLDTGTRNYEQYF; cdr3_nt: TGTTCCAGCAGCTTGGACACCGGGACTCGAAACTACGAGCAGTACTTC
j_call: TRBJ2-7; d_call: NA; v_call: TRBV28; clone_size: NA; cdr3_aa: CASSLLGYMQYF; cdr3_nt: TGTGCCAGCAGTTTACTAGGTTATATGCAGTACTTC
j_call: TRBJ1-2; d_call: NA; v_call: TRBV5-1; clone_size: NA; cdr3_aa: CASSLYQDYGYTF; cdr3_nt: TGCGCCAGCAGCTTGTATCAGGACTATGGCTACACCTTC
j_call: TRBJ2-7; d_call: TRBD2; v_call: TRBV7-9; clone_size: NA; cdr3_aa: CASSQPGGRAPYEQYF; cdr3_nt: TGTGCCAGCAGTCAGCCCGGCGGGAGGGCACCCTACGAGCAGTACTTC
j_call: TRBJ1-5; d_call: TRBD1; v_call: TRBV5-5; clone_size: NA; cdr3_aa: CASRGEDRGIDQPQHF; cdr3_nt: TGTGCCAGCAGGGGGGAGGACAGGGGGATCGATCAGCCCCAGCATTTT
j_call: TRBJ2-3; d_call: NA; v_call: TRBV4-1; clone_size: NA; cdr3_aa: CASSPTLSTDTQYF; cdr3_nt: TGCGCCAGCAGCCCAACTCTGAGCACAGATACGCAGTATTTT
j_call: TRBJ1-4; d_call: TRBD1; v_call: TRBV7-9; clone_size: NA; cdr3_aa: CASSRDRGAEKLFF; cdr3_nt: TGTGCCAGCAGCCGGGACAGGGGGGCAGAAAAACTGTTTTTT
j_call: TRBJ1-1; d_call: TRBD1; v_call: TRBV19; clone_size: few; cdr3_aa: CASSPRWRQGTEAFF; cdr3_nt: TGTGCCAGTAGTCCCCGATGGAGACAGGGCACTGAAGCTTTCTTT
j_call: TRBJ2-2; d_call: NA; v_call: TRBV6-5; clone_size: few; cdr3_aa: CASSYVGGPAGELFF; cdr3_nt: TGTGCCAGCAGTTACGTGGGAGGTCCCGCCGGGGAGCTGTTTTTT
j_call: TRBJ1-1; d_call: NA; v_call: TRBV27; clone_size: NA; cdr3_aa: CASRIRGYTEAFF; cdr3_nt: TGTGCCAGCAGAATCAGGGGATACACTGAAGCTTTCTTT
j_call: TRBJ1-1; d_call: NA; v_call: TRBV2; clone_size: NA; cdr3_aa: CACSPSRDTRDTEAFF; cdr3_nt: TGTGCCTGCTCACCGTCCCGGGACACCCGGGACACTGAAGCTTTCTTT
j_call: TRBJ1-5; d_call: NA; v_call: TRBV19; clone_size: NA; cdr3_aa: CASSLGHPNQPQHF; cdr3_nt: TGTGCCAGTAGTCTGGGACACCCCAATCAGCCCCAGCATTTT
j_call: TRBJ1-1; d_call: NA; v_call: TRBV11-2; clone_size: NA; cdr3_aa: CASRGGGTEAFF; cdr3_nt: TGTGCCAGCCGGGGGGGCGGCACTGAAGCTTTCTTT
j_call: TRBJ1-5; d_call: NA; v_call: TRBV30; clone_size: NA; cdr3_aa: CAWSEDSNQPQHF; cdr3_nt: TGTGCCTGGAGTGAGGACTCCAATCAGCCCCAGCATTTT
j_call: TRBJ2-5; d_call: TRBD1; v_call: TRBV30; clone_size: NA; cdr3_aa: CAWSQTGVGETQYF; cdr3_nt: TGTGCCTGGAGCCAGACAGGGGTTGGGGAGACCCAGTACTTC
j_call: TRBJ2-3; d_call: TRBD2; v_call: TRBV5-1; clone_size: NA; cdr3_aa: CASSPSLPAGGPSDTQYF; cdr3_nt: TGCGCCAGCAGCCCCAGTCTTCCAGCGGGAGGGCCCTCAGATACGCAGTATTTT
j_call: TRBJ2-2; d_call: NA; v_call: TRBV7-7; clone_size: NA; cdr3_aa: CASSLAPYTGELFF; cdr3_nt: TGTGCCAGCAGCTTAGCCCCATACACCGGGGAGCTGTTTTTT
j_call: TRBJ2-2; d_call: TRBD1; v_call: TRBV7-3; clone_size: NA; cdr3_aa: CASSTTGVANTGELFF; cdr3_nt: TGTGCCAGCAGCACCACAGGGGTCGCGAACACCGGGGAGCTGTTTTTT
j_call: TRBJ1-1; d_call: TRBD1; v_call: TRBV28; clone_size: NA; cdr3_aa: CASSFWDRVVNTEAFF; cdr3_nt: TGTGCCAGCAGTTTCTGGGACAGGGTGGTGAACACTGAAGCTTTCTTT
j_call: TRBJ2-7; d_call: TRBD1; v_call: TRBV7-8; clone_size: NA; cdr3_aa: CASSGTGGYEQYF; cdr3_nt: TGTGCCAGCAGTGGGACAGGGGGCTACGAGCAGTACTTC
j_call: TRBJ2-7; d_call: TRBD2; v_call: TRBV7-9; clone_size: NA; cdr3_aa: CASSPGLGESYEQYF; cdr3_nt: TGTGCCAGCAGCCCGGGACTAGGAGAGTCCTACGAGCAGTACTTC
j_call: TRBJ2-3; d_call: TRBD2; v_call: TRBV11-1; clone_size: few; cdr3_aa: CASSHTGGFYTDTQYF; cdr3_nt: TGTGCCAGCAGCCACACCGGGGGGTTCTACACAGATACGCAGTATTTT
j_call: TRBJ2-3; d_call: TRBD1; v_call: TRBV7-9; clone_size: NA; cdr3_aa: CASSAWDRPRRSSTDTQYF; cdr3_nt: TGTGCCAGCAGCGCCTGGGACAGGCCTCGCCGGTCTAGCACAGATACGCAGTATTTT
j_call: TRBJ2-7; d_call: TRBD2; v_call: TRBV13; clone_size: NA; cdr3_aa: CASSLGASGSYEQYF; cdr3_nt: TGTGCCAGCAGCTTAGGGGCTAGCGGGTCCTACGAGCAGTACTTC
j_call: TRBJ2-3; d_call: NA; v_call: TRBV19; clone_size: NA; cdr3_aa: CASRESGPVDDTQYF; cdr3_nt: TGTGCCAGTAGGGAGAGCGGCCCAGTGGATGATACGCAGTATTTT
j_call: TRBJ2-1; d_call: NA; v_call: TRBV30; clone_size: few; cdr3_aa: CAWARIIRDEQFF; cdr3_nt: TGTGCCTGGGCCCGGATAATTCGGGATGAGCAGTTCTTC
j_call: TRBJ1-5; d_call: NA; v_call: TRBV19; clone_size: NA; cdr3_aa: CASSKTQGNQPQHF; cdr3_nt: TGTGCCAGTAGTAAAACACAGGGAAATCAGCCCCAGCATTTT
j_call: TRBJ1-2; d_call: NA; v_call: TRBV6-1; clone_size: NA; cdr3_aa: CASSPSQGYGYTF; cdr3_nt: TGTGCCAGCAGTCCCAGCCAGGGCTATGGCTACACCTTC
j_call: TRBJ2-5; d_call: NA; v_call: TRBV7-8; clone_size: NA; cdr3_aa: CASSPRRRAETQYF; cdr3_nt: TGTGCCAGCAGCCCCAGACGGAGAGCGGAGACCCAGTACTTC
j_call: TRBJ2-1; d_call: TRBD1; v_call: TRBV6-4; clone_size: NA; cdr3_aa: CASSPTDRGFPNEQFF; cdr3_nt: TGTGCCAGCAGCCCTACCGACAGGGGTTTCCCCAATGAGCAGTTCTTC
j_call: TRBJ2-1; d_call: TRBD2; v_call: TRBV29-1; clone_size: NA; cdr3_aa: CSVEGLAAYNEQFF; cdr3_nt: TGCAGCGTCGAGGGACTAGCGGCCTACAATGAGCAGTTCTTC
j_call: TRBJ1-1; d_call: NA; v_call: TRBV30; clone_size: NA; cdr3_aa: CAWGQNTEAFF; cdr3_nt: TGTGCCTGGGGACAGAACACTGAAGCTTTCTTT
j_call: TRBJ2-2; d_call: NA; v_call: TRBV7-9; clone_size: NA; cdr3_aa: CASSLRRANTGELFF; cdr3_nt: TGTGCCAGCAGCTTGAGGCGGGCGAACACCGGGGAGCTGTTTTTT
j_call: TRBJ2-6; d_call: NA; v_call: TRBV13; clone_size: NA; cdr3_aa: CASSLIGATGANVLTF; cdr3_nt: TGTGCCAGCAGCTTAATTGGGGCGACTGGGGCCAACGTCCTGACTTTC
j_call: TRBJ1-2; d_call: TRBD1; v_call: TRBV9; clone_size: few; cdr3_aa: CASSETGTGVYGYTF; cdr3_nt: TGTGCCAGCAGCGAGACCGGGACAGGGGTTTATGGCTACACCTTC
j_call: TRBJ2-3; d_call: NA; v_call: TRBV28; clone_size: NA; cdr3_aa: CASSLTELTQYF; cdr3_nt: TGTGCCAGCAGTTTAACTGAGCTGACGCAGTATTTT
j_call: TRBJ2-1; d_call: TRBD2; v_call: TRBV9; clone_size: NA; cdr3_aa: CASSVEAGGPGEQFF; cdr3_nt: TGTGCCAGCAGCGTAGAGGCGGGGGGGCCAGGCGAGCAGTTCTTC
j_call: TRBJ1-1; d_call: TRBD1; v_call: TRBV29-1; clone_size: NA; cdr3_aa: CSVVEGALREAFF; cdr3_nt: TGCAGCGTTGTTGAGGGGGCTTTAAGAGAAGCTTTCTTT
j_call: TRBJ2-3; d_call: TRBD2; v_call: TRBV10-3; clone_size: NA; cdr3_aa: CAIRTSSGSTDTQYF; cdr3_nt: TGTGCCATTCGCACATCTAGCGGGAGCACAGATACGCAGTATTTT
j_call: TRBJ2-7; d_call: NA; v_call: TRBV6-5; clone_size: NA; cdr3_aa: CASSYYQGTNEQYF; cdr3_nt: TGTGCCAGCAGTTACTACCAGGGTACCAACGAGCAGTACTTC
j_call: TRBJ2-5; d_call: TRBD2; v_call: TRBV5-1; clone_size: NA; cdr3_aa: CASGHVAGGTETQYF; cdr3_nt: TGCGCCAGCGGACATGTAGCGGGGGGGACAGAGACCCAGTACTTC
j_call: TRBJ2-1; d_call: TRBD1; v_call: TRBV28; clone_size: NA; cdr3_aa: CASSLFGGQGLNEQFF; cdr3_nt: TGTGCCAGCAGTTTATTCGGGGGACAGGGGCTAAATGAGCAGTTCTTC
j_call: TRBJ2-1; d_call: NA; v_call: TRBV10-1; clone_size: NA; cdr3_aa: CAREADSKYNEQFF; cdr3_nt: TGCGCCAGGGAAGCGGACAGCAAATACAATGAGCAGTTCTTC
j_call: TRBJ1-6; d_call: NA; v_call: TRBV28; clone_size: NA; cdr3_aa: CASSLGAPGYSPLHF; cdr3_nt: TGTGCCAGCAGTTTAGGGGCCCCAGGGTACTCACCCCTCCACTTT
j_call: TRBJ1-2; d_call: TRBD1; v_call: TRBV19; clone_size: NA; cdr3_aa: CASTGTDYGYTF; cdr3_nt: TGTGCCAGCACCGGGACAGACTATGGCTACACCTTC
j_call: TRBJ1-6; d_call: NA; v_call: TRBV6-5; clone_size: NA; cdr3_aa: CASSYSGNSPLHF; cdr3_nt: TGTGCCAGCAGTTACTCCGGGAATTCACCCCTCCACTTT
j_call: TRBJ1-1; d_call: TRBD1; v_call: TRBV7-9; clone_size: NA; cdr3_aa: CSSSPRDRGPNTEAFF; cdr3_nt: TGTTCCAGCAGCCCCCGGGACAGGGGGCCGAACACTGAAGCTTTCTTT
j_call: TRBJ2-2; d_call: TRBD2; v_call: TRBV9; clone_size: NA; cdr3_aa: CASSEKPGLALLGELFF; cdr3_nt: TGTGCCAGCAGCGAAAAACCGGGACTAGCGCTTCTCGGGGAGCTGTTTTTT
j_call: TRBJ2-5; d_call: NA; v_call: TRBV5-6; clone_size: NA; cdr3_aa: CASSLRPGPSGEQYF; cdr3_nt: TGTGCCAGCAGCTTGAGGCCAGGTCCCTCGGGGGAGCAGTACTTC
j_call: TRBJ2-7; d_call: TRBD1; v_call: TRBV18; clone_size: NA; cdr3_aa: CASSQDRGTYEQYF; cdr3_nt: TGTGCCAGCTCACAGGACAGGGGGACTTACGAGCAGTACTTC
j_call: TRBJ1-2; d_call: TRBD1; v_call: TRBV6-1; clone_size: NA; cdr3_aa: CASSERGQPYGYTF; cdr3_nt: TGTGCCAGCAGTGAACGGGGACAGCCCTATGGCTACACCTTC
j_call: TRBJ2-1; d_call: TRBD2; v_call: TRBV6-8; clone_size: NA; cdr3_aa: CASQEKNGRAGYNEQFF; cdr3_nt: TGTGCCAGCCAAGAGAAGAACGGGAGGGCCGGCTACAATGAGCAGTTCTTC